One T cell receptor beta chain is described in this entry. Antigen specificity is unknown. The CDR3 length is 12 residues. The germline V gene encodes CDR1 SGHAT and CDR2 FQNNGV. Trimming shortened V by 3 bases and J by 9 bases, and 12 bases separated the two germline ends. This specimen comes from a study of T cell responses to AZD1222 COVID-19 vaccine. Study-wide points: Most donors were white British, females outnumbered males, and clonal diversity was possibly underestimated. Every sample of the repertoires postdated the peak T cell response. Vaccine-related CD4 TCRs covered spike, predominating at 160-218 and 743-854.

TCRdb keeps only in-frame clones here, not all; method: immunoSEQ multiplex PCR. The repertoire has tens of thousands of clones, 92% of them found once; the top ten carry roughly 3.1%. This chain connects TRBV11-2 to TRBJ2-7, with D unclear. Specimen: peripheral blood, collected 28 days after the second AZD1222 dose. The receptor was isolated from an adult who received the AZD1222 COVID-19 vaccine. The CDR3 sequence: CASSFPGRLQYF. As DNA, the CDR3 is TGTGCCAGCAGCTTCCCTGGGCGGTTGCAGTACTTC.